This is a list of T cell receptor beta chains from one sample in a study of synovial regulatory T cells in juvenile arthritis. Sequencing used immunoSEQ multiplex PCR; TCRdb keeps in-frame clones, though not all of them. The sample has 8,000 to 10,000 clones, and its top ten clones hold approximately 0.37%. The specimen sequenced was Treg cells from blood. Receptor source: a donor under 30 with juvenile idiopathic arthritis. The CDR3 runs from the conserved cysteine through the conserved F or W. The order of the fields is V gene, J gene, CDR3 protein.

V gene: TRBV18; J gene: TRBJ2-5; CDR3 protein: CASSPGLAGAETQYF
V gene: TRBV18; J gene: TRBJ2-7; CDR3 protein: CASSPEGLAAYEQYF
V gene: TRBV10-3; J gene: TRBJ1-1; CDR3 protein: CATSTMNTEAFF
V gene: TRBV2; J gene: TRBJ2-3; CDR3 protein: CASSEGALFSTDTQYF
V gene: TRBV7-8; J gene: TRBJ2-5; CDR3 protein: CASSRQETQYF
V gene: TRBV4-1; J gene: TRBJ1-2; CDR3 protein: CATPNRTGDGYTF
V gene: TRBV6-1; J gene: TRBJ1-1; CDR3 protein: CASAFLDTEAFF
V gene: TRBV27; J gene: TRBJ1-2; CDR3 protein: CASSVQQGSYGYTF
V gene: TRBV29-1; J gene: TRBJ2-7; CDR3 protein: CSVETGSSYEQYF
V gene: TRBV27; J gene: TRBJ1-2; CDR3 protein: CASRRQGDYGYTF
V gene: TRBV7-9; J gene: TRBJ2-7; CDR3 protein: CAGRGQGGDEQYF
V gene: TRBV2; J gene: TRBJ2-3; CDR3 protein: CASTGLGDTQYF
V gene: TRBV5-6; J gene: TRBJ2-1; CDR3 protein: CASSLGPKNTYNEQFF
V gene: TRBV12-5; J gene: TRBJ1-1; CDR3 protein: CASGLVGTENTEAFF
V gene: TRBV4-1; J gene: TRBJ2-2; CDR3 protein: CASSQNWEVGTGELFF
V gene: TRBV5-1; J gene: TRBJ1-6; CDR3 protein: CASSSSPQGWGSPLHF
V gene: TRBV5-6; J gene: TRBJ1-5; CDR3 protein: CASSLLRGSNQPQHF
V gene: TRBV10-3; J gene: TRBJ2-3; CDR3 protein: CAISESNREGLSDTQYF
V gene: TRBV30; J gene: TRBJ1-6; CDR3 protein: CAADRDWYSPLHF
V gene: TRBV6-5; J gene: TRBJ1-5; CDR3 protein: CASSGGQAGREPQHF
V gene: TRBV18; J gene: TRBJ1-2; CDR3 protein: CASSPKGFDGYTF
V gene: TRBV6-6; J gene: TRBJ2-3; CDR3 protein: CASSLTSGPDTQYF
V gene: TRBV6-1; J gene: TRBJ2-2; CDR3 protein: CASRGLTGELFF
V gene: TRBV5-6; J gene: TRBJ2-7; CDR3 protein: CASSWGREIYEQYF
V gene: TRBV4-1; J gene: TRBJ2-1; CDR3 protein: CASSQDVGTSGRGINEQFF
V gene: TRBV6-1; J gene: TRBJ1-6; CDR3 protein: CASSARDRANSPLHF
V gene: TRBV7-2; J gene: TRBJ2-7; CDR3 protein: CASSHRGMVSYEQYF
V gene: TRBV10-2; J gene: TRBJ2-2; CDR3 protein: CASRGTSWETGELFF
V gene: TRBV7-8; J gene: TRBJ1-5; CDR3 protein: CASSLGSGTVNQPQHF
V gene: TRBV6-1; J gene: TRBJ2-7; CDR3 protein: CASGLAGHYEQYF
V gene: TRBV11-2; J gene: TRBJ1-2; CDR3 protein: CASSLEGSLYGYTF
V gene: TRBV19; J gene: TRBJ1-1; CDR3 protein: CASTGPRLEAFF